The 23 T cell receptor beta chains listed next were all sequenced from one sample in a study of blood T cell repertoires in COVID-19. Measured with immunoSEQ multiplex PCR; TCRdb has only the in-frame clones, and not every one. The data contain over 100,000 clones, more than 85% of them seen just once; the ten biggest clones take up 3%. Sequenced input: peripheral blood. These TCRs come from a man between 50 and 59 years old with active or convalescent COVID-19.

There are a few counts of this clone. J is TRBJ1-5 and V is TRBV2; the match to TRBD1 covers 8 bases. Germline-derived CDR1 and CDR2 are SNHLY and FYNNEI. V dropped 6 bases and J dropped 2; count of bases not matched to a gene: 3. The CDR3 loop spans 14 amino acids. The CDR3: CASRTGEGNQPQHF. The CDR3 DNA reads TGTGCCAGCAGGACAGGGGAAGGCAATCAGCCCCAGCATTTT.

The V gene is TRBV5-6, the J gene TRBJ2-2; D gene uncertain. With 1 base removed from V and 0 bases from J, the gap between germline ends came to 10 bases. This CDR3 has 16 amino acids. Germline CDR1 SGHDT, CDR2 YYEEEE. Here the CDR3 DNA reads TGTGCCAGCAGCTTGAGGTTTGGAGCGAACACCGGGGAGCTGTTTTTT. Its translation: CASSLRFGANTGELFF. Complete variable domain (other parts from reference TRBV5-6 and TRBJ2-2): DAGVTQSPTHLIKTRGQQVTLRCSPKSGHDTVSWYQQALGQGPQFIFQYYEEEERQRGNFPDRFSGHQFPNYSSELNVNALLLGDSALYLCASSLRFGANTGELFFGEGSRLTVL.

J is TRBJ1-2 and V is TRBV5-1; a possible D gene is TRBD1 (5 bases). Trimming removed 4 bases at V and 7 bases at J, with 14 bases between. This CDR3 comprises 13 residues. Germline V gene lookup returns CDR1 SGHRS and CDR2 YFSETQ. The CDR3 DNA reads TGCGCCAGCAGCCTTAGTGGTCAGGGTGGCTACACCTTC. Protein product: CASSLSGQGGYTF.

About this clone itself: Other DNA sequences from this sample encode an identical CDR3 as well. The chain has TRBV3-1 (or the pseudogene TRBV3-2) and TRBJ1-3, with D hard to call. Germline V gene data show CDR1 as LGHDT and CDR2 as YNNKEL (reference sequence). Trimming removed 1 base at V and 4 bases at J, with 5 bases between. The CDR3 sequence is 13 residues long. This CDR3 is CASSQGAGNTIYF. CDR3 DNA: TGTGCCAGCAGCCAAGGAGCGGGAAACACCATATATTTT.

The chain joins TRBV5-1 to TRBJ2-1; D ambiguous. Per germline, CDR1 SGHRS and CDR2 YFSETQ. The CDR3 runs 12 residues. V was shortened by 3 bases and J by 7 bases, with 8 bases between the two germline ends. CDR3 DNA sequence: TGCGCCAGCAGCTATGCACAGAATGAGCAGTTCTTC. Its translation is CASSYAQNEQFF.

V is TRBV10-1 and J is TRBJ2-1; the D is unclear. The CDR3 has 14 residues. V was cut by 4 bases and J by 4 bases, with 11 bases left in between. Germline V gene data show CDR1 as WNHNN and CDR2 as SYGVQD (reference sequence). In DNA, the CDR3 is TGCGCCAGCAGTGCCACGGCGGCTTACAATGAGCAGTTCTTC. It codes for CASSATAAYNEQFF.

The rearrangement links TRBV30 to TRBJ2-7; tentatively, D is TRBD1 (6 bases). In germline, CDR1 is GTSNPN, CDR2 SVGIG (reference sequence). This CDR3 is built from 11 residues. The CDR3 sequence is CAGQLVYEQYF. In nucleotides, the CDR3 is TGTGCTGGACAGCTCGTTTACGAGCAGTACTTC.

J is TRBJ2-3 and V is TRBV7-7; 7 nucleotides match TRBD1. The CDR3 loop spans 16 amino acids. Unmatched junction bases numbered 10, after V lost 5 bases and J lost 2 bases. The germline CDR1 and CDR2 sequences are SSHAT and FNYEAQ (reference sequence). The CDR3 DNA follows: TGTGCCAGCAGCAGCCGACAGGGTGGGCCCACAGATACGCAGTATTTT. Protein: CASSSRQGGPTDTQYF.

This clone was seen only once. This chain joins TRBV6-2 or TRBV6-3 and TRBJ2-3; 7 nucleotides agree with TRBD2. Unmatched junction bases numbered 10, after V lost 4 bases and J lost 0 bases. This CDR3 has 17 residues. The germline gives CDR1 MNHEY, CDR2 SVGEGT. The CDR3 DNA reads TGTGCCAGCAGTTTCGGGACTACTCCCGGGAGCACAGATACGCAGTATTTT. Protein: CASSFGTTPGSTDTQYF.

The J gene is TRBJ2-2, the V gene TRBV10-3; TRBD2 matches at 11 bases. V lost 10 bases and J lost 1; bases outside the gene matches: 8. Per the germline V gene, CDR1 is ENHRY and CDR2 is SYGVKD. The CDR3 contains 16 residues. CDR3 DNA sequence: TGTGCCACCGTGGGACTAGCGGATTTGAACACCGGGGAGCTGTTTTTT. As protein: CATVGLADLNTGELFF.

J is TRBJ1-4 and V is TRBV19; 7 nucleotides line up with TRBD1. This CDR3 is built from 15 residues. The germline V gene has CDR1 LNHDA and CDR2 SQIVND (reference sequence). Trimming removed 4 bases from V and 16 bases from J; junction bases left unmatched: 18. This CDR3 is CASSTPTARGLGTFF. In DNA, the CDR3 is TGTGCCAGTAGTACCCCCACCGCGAGGGGGCTAGGGACGTTTTTT.

The V and J genes are TRBV19 and TRBJ2-1, with 11 bases aligning to TRBD2. J was trimmed by 7 bases and V by 3 bases; bases with no gene match: 5. The CDR3 is made up of 15 amino acids. Germline lookup yields CDR1 LNHDA and CDR2 SQIVND (reference sequence). The CDR3 is CASSIEGTSGNEQFF. In DNA, the CDR3 is TGTGCCAGTAGTATTGAGGGGACTAGCGGAAATGAGCAGTTCTTC.

This chain connects TRBV7-8 to TRBJ1-6, with 8 nucleotides matching TRBD1. V trimming: 3 bases; J trimming: 7 bases; junction bases outside the gene matches: 11. The CDR3 covers 17 residues. Germline assignment: CDR1 SGHVS and CDR2 FQNEAQ. CDR3 nucleotide sequence: TGTGCCAGCAGCTTCGTCCGGGACAGGAAGAACAATTCACCCCTCCACTTT. Translating it yields CASSFVRDRKNNSPLHF. The full variable domain, rest sourced from reference TRBV7-8 and TRBJ1-6, is GAGVSQSPRYKVAKRGQDVALRCDPISGHVSLFWYQQALGQGPEFLTYFQNEAQLDKSGLPSDRFFAERPEGSVSTLKIQRTQQEDSAVYLCASSFVRDRKNNSPLHFGNGTRLTVT.

The rearrangement joins TRBV6-5 to TRBJ1-5; no definite D call. The CDR3 length is 13 residues. Germline assignment: CDR1 MNHEY and CDR2 SVGAGI. V lost 6 bases, J lost 7 bases, and 13 bases lay in between. This CDR3 is CASSPAGDQPQHF. For the CDR3, the DNA is TGTGCCAGCAGCCCAGCGGGAGACCAGCCCCAGCATTTT.

The genes are TRBV28 and TRBJ1-1; the D gene is possibly TRBD1 (5 bases). The CDR3 length is 14 residues. Germline V gives CDR1 MDHEN, CDR2 SYDVKM. V shed 4 bases and J shed 1 base, with 10 bases lying between them. CDR3 sequence reads: CASSSTAWNTEAFF. The CDR3 DNA follows: TGTGCCAGCAGTTCGACAGCGTGGAACACTGAAGCTTTCTTT.

The chain employs TRBV11-3 and TRBJ2-7; D is unresolved. Germline V gives CDR1 SGHNT, CDR2 YENEEA. V lost 5 bases, J lost 3 bases, and 11 bases lay in between. CDR3 size: 13 residues. CDR3 in DNA: TGTGCCAGCAGCCTGTACCACGGCTACGAGCAGTACTTC. Its translation is CASSLYHGYEQYF.

This chain uses TRBV4-2 with TRBJ2-3; 10 bases are a match to TRBD2. The CDR3 extends over 17 amino acids. Germline lookup yields CDR1 LGHNA and CDR2 YNFKEQ. J gave up 4 bases and V 0 bases, and 7 bases lay outside the gene matches. CDR3 protein: CASSQEISGGSADTQYF. The CDR3 bases are TGTGCCAGCAGCCAAGAAATTAGCGGGGGGTCGGCAGATACGCAGTATTTT.

The chain joins TRBV28 to TRBJ1-1; D not resolved. This CDR3 has 13 residues. Germline values: CDR1 MDHEN, CDR2 SYDVKM. The V gene lost 6 bases and the J gene lost 6 bases, with 14 bases spanning the gap. The CDR3 sequence: CASSLPLEAEAFF. The DNA for the CDR3 is TGTGCCAGCAGCCTCCCCCTGGAGGCTGAAGCTTTCTTT.

V and J are TRBV11-2 and TRBJ1-6; weak D call: TRBD1 (6 bases). V was clipped by 4 bases and J by 7 bases, with 17 bases between them. The CDR3 sequence is 16 residues long. Per germline, CDR1 SGHAT and CDR2 FQNNGV. The CDR3 coding sequence is TGTGCCAGCAGCTCCAGTGGGGGGGGGCCAAATTCACCCCTCCACTTT. It translates to CASSSSGGGPNSPLHF.

The V call is TRBV28, the J call TRBJ2-2; D not resolved. Trimming pared 2 bases from V and 3 bases from J, leaving 10 bases between. Germline V gene sequence: CDR1 MDHEN, CDR2 SYDVKM. This CDR3 region has 15 residues. The CDR3, as DNA: TGTGCCAGCAGTTTACCACCTTCGGACACCGGGGAGCTGTTTTTT. Amino acids: CASSLPPSDTGELFF.

This chain joins TRBV2 and TRBJ1-6; D possibly corresponds to TRBD1 (5 bases). The germline V gene encodes CDR1 SNHLY and CDR2 FYNNEI. V was trimmed by 7 bases and J by 6 bases, leaving 13 bases between them. This CDR3 has 14 amino acids. CDR3 coding DNA: TGTGCCAGCAATCAGGGATCCGGTAATTCACCCCTCCACTTT. Its translation is CASNQGSGNSPLHF.

The chain joins TRBV4-1 to TRBJ1-4; 7 bases are a match to TRBD1. After removal of 3 bases from V and 1 base from J, the junction contained 5 bases not matched to a gene. The CDR3 loop spans 16 amino acids. Germline-derived CDR1 and CDR2 are MGHRA and YSYEKL. The CDR3 region is CASSHRDRITNEKLFF. The CDR3, as DNA: TGCGCCAGCAGCCACCGGGACAGAATAACTAATGAAAAACTGTTTTTT.

This clone was seen a handful of times. V and J are TRBV5-1 and TRBJ2-1; D remains unclear. CDR1 and CDR2 (germline): SGHRS, YFSETQ. The CDR3 has 12 amino acids. Trimming removed 3 bases at V and 10 bases at J, with 11 bases between. Here the CDR3 DNA reads TGCGCCAGCAGCTCCACCAGGATCGAGCAGTTCTTC. The encoded protein is CASSSTRIEQFF. Based on the CDR3 plus reference TRBV5-1 and TRBJ2-1, the full variable domain is KAGVTQTPRYLIKTRGQQVTLSCSPISGHRSVSWYQQTPGQGLQFLFEYFSETQRNKGNFPGRFSGRQFSNSRSEMNVSTLELGDSALYLCASSSTRIEQFFGPGTRLTVL.